The entry that follows covers one T cell receptor beta chain sequence. After removal of 7 bases from V and 2 bases from J, the junction contained 14 bases not matched to a gene. This CDR3 spans 17 amino acids. CDR1 and CDR2 (germline): SGHNT, YYREEE (reference sequence). The data were taken from a study of blood T cell repertoires in COVID-19. The overall study: The samples span acute and convalescent COVID-19 from the United States, Italy and Spain. The cDNA or gDNA used as material had been derived from T cells, B-cell-depleted T cells, or PBMCs.

Authors' methods: Amplified reference gene primers provided the basis for estimating nucleated cell counts. The assay was immunoSEQ multiplex PCR, and TCRdb's table has in-frame clones only and misses some. That table supplies the V and J calls and clone size; D and trimming were determined from the DNA. The table includes around 130,000 clones, more than 80% detected once. The rearrangement uses TRBV5-4 and TRBJ2-1; TRBD1 agrees at 8 bases. The specimen was peripheral blood. This TCR derives from a human donor in a cohort sampled during active COVID-19. CDR3 loop: CASSGEVTGVTYNEQFF. DNA of the CDR3: TGTGCCAGCTCCGGGGAAGTGACAGGGGTAACCTACAATGAGCAGTTCTTC.